Shown below are 25 T cell receptor beta chains from a single sample sequenced in a study of breast tumors, draining lymph nodes, adjacent tissues. Samples came from axillary lymph nodes draining the breast cancer. TCRdb processed the multiplex PCR reads anew with MiXCR; each CDR3 protein has one entry. The sample yields 200,000 to 300,000 distinct CDR3 sequences, 30% seen once. The sequenced sample was axillary lymph node tissue. Receptors were obtained from a female donor with breast cancer. Some clones in this sample may be carry-over from other donors' samples.

Many counts were recorded for this clonotype. The V call is TRBV11-3, the J call TRBJ2-7; 9 bases map to TRBD1. CDR3 length: 20 residues. Germline V lookup: CDR1 SGHNT, CDR2 YENEEA. The ends lost 5 bases at V and 3 bases at J; junction bases unmatched: 23. Here the CDR3 reads CASSPTVYRDREGSLYEQYF. The CDR3 DNA sequence: TGTGCCAGCAGCCCCACCGTATACCGGGACAGGGAGGGATCCCTCTACGAGCAGTACTTC.

The chain carries TRBV28 and TRBJ2-7, with 12 bases identical to TRBD1. This CDR3 has 16 amino acids. The J segment lost 3 bases and the V segment lost 5 bases, leaving 8 bases of the junction unmatched. The germline CDR1 and CDR2 sequences are MDHEN and SYDVKM. Here the CDR3 reads CASSQIGTGGVYEQYF. The CDR3 DNA sequence: TGTGCCAGCAGTCAGATAGGGACAGGGGGCGTCTACGAGCAGTACTTC.

Details on this clonotype: A much larger clone differs from this one at a single base, so this may be a read error. The chain combines TRBV11-2 with TRBJ1-4; a possible D gene is TRBD1 (5 bases). Trimming stripped 4 bases from V and 3 bases from J, with 12 bases between. The CDR3 consists of 15 residues. In germline, CDR1 is SGHAT, CDR2 FQNNGV. CDR3 residues: CASSSQQGPNEKLFF. DNA for the CDR3: TGTGCCAGCAGCTCCCAGCAGGGCCCTAATGAAAAACTGTTTTTT.

This CDR3 is CASSLRLAGGLENGELFF. The CDR3 coding sequence is TGTGCCAGCAGCCTACGACTAGCGGGAGGGCTCGAGAACGGGGAGCTGTTTTTT. The chain has TRBV6-2 or TRBV6-3 and TRBJ2-2; the match to TRBD2 covers 14 bases. V shed 6 bases and J 7 bases; nucleotides not matched to a gene: 13. The CDR3 has 18 amino acids. From germline, CDR1 is MNHEY and CDR2 SVGEGT.

The table lists this clonotype with a few counts. It may be a read error: a sequence one base away is much more abundant. The V and J genes are TRBV11-2 and TRBJ2-7; D is perhaps TRBD2 (5 bases). Looked up from germline, CDR1 is SGHAT and CDR2 is FQNNGV. The CDR3 extends over 15 amino acids. This chain's CDR3 is CASSLDILADYEQHF. CDR3 in DNA: TGTGCCAGCAGCTTAGATATCCTAGCTGATTACGAGCAGCACTTC.

Many counts were recorded for this clonotype. The chain has TRBV5-6 and TRBJ2-3; D is unresolved. Germline V gives CDR1 SGHDT, CDR2 YYEEEE. The CDR3 covers 14 residues. The V end was cut by 3 bases, the J end by 4 bases, with 12 bases between. The CDR3 spells CASSSYVVADTQYF. CDR3 bases: TGTGCCAGCAGCTCGTATGTGGTTGCAGATACGCAGTATTTT.

This clonotype was detected many times. The V and J genes are TRBV4-3 and TRBJ2-3; D could derive from TRBD1 or TRBD2 (6 bases each). Per the germline V gene, CDR1 is LGHNA and CDR2 is YSLEER. The CDR3 has 16 amino acids. V was clipped by 1 base and J by 1 base, with 12 bases between them. The CDR3 here is CASSQGGRDGTDTQYF. The CDR3 nucleotides read TGCGCCAGCAGCCAAGGGGGGCGGGATGGCACAGATACGCAGTATTTT.

This clonotype was detected ten times or more. The CDR3 coding sequence is TGTGCCAGCAGCTACCCCGGGACTAGCGGGAGTACAGATACGCAGTATTTT. This encodes CASSYPGTSGSTDTQYF. The V call is TRBV5-8, the J call TRBJ2-3, with TRBD2 identical over 14 bases. V lost 3 bases, J lost 3 bases, and 6 bases stayed unmatched. The germline V gene has CDR1 SGHTS and CDR2 YDEGEE. This CDR3 region has 17 residues.

The chain employs TRBV6-2 or TRBV6-3 and TRBJ2-2, with a weak D call TRBD2 (5 bases). Germline loops: CDR1 MNHEY, CDR2 SVGEGT. The CDR3 runs 14 residues. With 5 bases removed from V and 1 base from J, the gap between germline ends came to 8 bases. The CDR3: CASSHAGNTGELFF. CDR3 bases: TGTGCCAGCAGTCACGCGGGGAACACCGGGGAGCTGTTTTTT.

Comments on this clonotype: Just one base apart from a much larger clone, this may be a read error. This chain uses TRBV6-5 with TRBJ2-7; maybe TRBD2 (6 bases). CDR1 and CDR2 (germline): MNHEY, SVGAGI. The ends were cut back, 6 bases at V and 2 bases at J, with 8 bases in the middle. The CDR3 covers 12 residues. CDR3 in DNA: TGTGCCAGCAGGCGGGGAGCCTACGAGCAGTACTTC. Translation: CASRRGAYEQYF.

This clonotype was found many times. The chain links TRBV7-9 to TRBJ2-3, with D uncertain. Trimming took 10 bases from V and 3 from J, leaving 14 bases between them. CDR3 length: 13 residues. Germline CDR1 is SEHNR and CDR2 is FQNEAQ (reference sequence). The chain's CDR3 is CAIPRVGTDTQYF. As DNA, the CDR3 is TGTGCCATCCCCCGTGTTGGGACAGATACGCAGTATTTT.

This clonotype came up many times. The chain couples TRBV5-1 to TRBJ2-5, with 8 bases that match TRBD1. The ends lost 2 bases at V and 5 bases at J; junction bases unmatched: 2. The CDR3 consists of 13 residues. Germline loops: CDR1 SGHRS, CDR2 YFSETQ. CDR3 sequence reads: CASSFGTGETQYF. The CDR3 nucleotides are TGCGCCAGCAGCTTCGGGACAGGCGAGACCCAGTACTTC.

This clonotype occurred a few times. The chain is built from TRBV30 and TRBJ2-1, with 9 bases that match TRBD2. This CDR3 has 15 residues. The germline gives CDR1 GTSNPN, CDR2 SVGIG (reference sequence). After removal of 0 bases from V and 9 bases from J, the junction contained 9 bases not matched to a gene. The CDR3 is CAWSVRLAGYSEQFF. CDR3 bases: TGTGCCTGGAGTGTACGGCTAGCGGGATATAGTGAGCAGTTCTTC.

In this sample, this clonotype turned up many times. This sequence joins TRBV20-1 and TRBJ2-3, with D uncertain. The CDR3 totals 11 residues. Trimming shortened V by 6 bases and J by 2 bases, and 6 bases separated the two germline ends. Germline assignment: CDR1 DFQATT and CDR2 SNEGSKA (reference sequence). The DNA for the CDR3 is TGCAGTGCCATTAACACAGATACGCAGTATTTT. Encoded protein: CSAINTDTQYF.

As for this clonotype: No conserved phenylalanine or tryptophan is present at the end of the CDR3, so a read error is the likely explanation. The chain has TRBV28 and TRBJ1-5; D perhaps matches TRBD1 (5 bases). The CDR3 totals 15 residues. In germline, CDR1 is MDHEN, CDR2 SYDVKM. Trimming shortened V by 2 bases and J by 7 bases, and 15 bases separated the two germline ends. CDR3 region: CASSLSIQSGQPQHI. DNA for the CDR3: TGTGCCAGCAGTTTAAGTATTCAGTCAGGGCAGCCCCAGCATATT.

This clonotype has just a few counts. This may be a read error, as it is one base from a much larger clone. The chain recombines TRBV6-5 with TRBJ2-5; D tentatively reads TRBD1 or TRBD2 (5 bases each). This CDR3 has 14 residues. The germline V gene encodes CDR1 MNHEY and CDR2 SVGAGI. V was cut by 5 bases and J by 1 base, with 11 bases left in between. CDR3 DNA sequence: TGTGCCAGCAGTCACGAGGGGCTCCAAGAGACCCAGTACTTC. Amino acid sequence: CASSHEGLQETQYF.

This clonotype was seen repeatedly, ten times or more. In DNA, the CDR3 is TGTGCCTCGGCCGGGACAGGGGTCACCGGGGAGCTGTTTTTT. This gives the protein CASAGTGVTGELFF. V usage is TRBV30 and J usage is TRBJ2-2; 10 bases align to TRBD1. CDR1 and CDR2 (germline): GTSNPN, SVGIG (reference sequence). Trimming took 7 bases from V and 4 from J; bases not matched to a gene: 6. The CDR3 has 14 residues.

The table lists this clonotype with many counts. The chain employs TRBV11-3 and TRBJ2-7; 8 bases match TRBD2. Unmatched junction bases numbered 5, after V lost 1 base and J lost 3 bases. The CDR3 is 15 residues long. Germline loops: CDR1 SGHNT, CDR2 YENEEA. This CDR3 reads CASSLGVGTSYEQYF. CDR3 nucleotides: TGTGCCAGCAGCTTAGGGGTGGGGACTAGCTACGAGCAGTACTTC.

This clonotype came up many times. The chain has TRBV7-9 and TRBJ1-4; TRBD1 might be the D (5 bases). V was pared by 3 bases and J by 7 bases, with 15 bases between. The CDR3 spans 15 residues. Germline V gene data show CDR1 as SEHNR and CDR2 as FQNEAQ (reference sequence). This CDR3 reads CASSFSGPGGEKLFF. CDR3 coding DNA: TGTGCCAGCAGCTTTAGTGGGCCGGGGGGTGAAAAACTGTTTTTT.

This clonotype has only a few counts. This sequence joins TRBV6-2 or TRBV6-3 and TRBJ2-1, with no clear D. This CDR3 has 15 amino acids. Germline values: CDR1 MNHEY, CDR2 SVGEGT. V shed 5 bases and J shed 5 bases, with 16 bases lying between them. The CDR3 here is CASSRRVEAHNEQFF. CDR3 nucleotides: TGTGCCAGCAGTCGTAGGGTTGAGGCCCACAATGAGCAGTTCTTC.

The J gene is TRBJ2-2, the V gene TRBV15; 7 positions match TRBD2. Trimming took 0 bases from V and 17 from J; bases not matched to a gene: 18. The CDR3 runs to 16 residues. The germline gives CDR1 LNHNV, CDR2 YYDKDF (reference sequence). This CDR3 reads CATSRDWGNHRGEVFF. For the CDR3, the DNA is TGTGCCACCAGCAGAGATTGGGGGAATCACCGGGGGGAGGTTTTTTTT.

This clonotype was counted many times. J is TRBJ1-6 and V is TRBV6-1; TRBD1 is a possible D gene (5 bases). The CDR3 is 15 residues long. V lost 0 bases, J lost 8 bases, and 11 bases lay in between. Germline CDR1 and CDR2: MNHNS and SASEGT. The CDR3: CASSEAPGQDSPLHF. The CDR3 DNA sequence: TGTGCCAGCAGTGAAGCGCCAGGGCAGGATTCACCCCTCCACTTT.

This clonotype was seen ten or more times. The chain combines TRBV10-3 with TRBJ2-3, with D possibly being TRBD2 (6 bases). The length of the CDR3 is 14 residues. V lost 4 bases and J 0 bases, leaving 8 bases between the germline ends. CDR1 is ENHRY, CDR2 SYGVKD, per germline. In DNA, the CDR3 is TGTGCCATCAGTGCGGGAGTAAGCACAGATACGCAGTATTTT. Its protein product is CAISAGVSTDTQYF.

The chain's CDR3 is CAWSVSLAGVYEQYF. The CDR3 bases are TGTGCCTGGAGTGTTAGCCTAGCGGGAGTCTACGAGCAGTACTTC. V and J are TRBV30 and TRBJ2-7, with 10 bases aligning to TRBD2. The ends lost 0 bases at V and 3 bases at J; junction bases unmatched: 5. The CDR3 covers 15 residues. Germline values: CDR1 GTSNPN, CDR2 SVGIG (reference sequence).

This clonotype appeared many times. V is TRBV5-4 and J is TRBJ2-7; a weak D match, TRBD2 (6 bases). Trimming shortened V by 0 bases and J by 5 bases, and 9 bases separated the two germline ends. CDR1 and CDR2 (germline): SGHNT, YYREEE (reference sequence). This CDR3 comprises 13 residues. The CDR3 protein is CASSLVGGNEQYF. The CDR3, as DNA: TGTGCCAGCAGCTTGGTTGGGGGGAACGAGCAGTACTTC.